This entry is about one T cell receptor (beta chain). Its target is not known. The V gene lost 3 bases and the J gene lost 7 bases, with 16 bases spanning the gap. CDR1 and CDR2 (germline): MNHNS, SASEGT. The CDR3 length is 15 residues. This record comes from a study of early stage breast cancer tumors. Study as a whole: Around 9.6-fold was the mean read coverage per sample. Study results and caveats: Enriched TCRB sequences shared across patients were mostly commonly generated sequences. Tumors had roughly 2.3-fold higher T cell density and higher clonality than adjacent normal breast tissue. In about 90% of the 16 patients, blood comparison separated tumor from normal breast.

Profiling relied on immunoSEQ multiplex PCR, and the TCRdb table lists in-frame clones only, not all of them. Of approximately 52,000 clones detected, about 80% appear once; the ten largest clones hold roughly 1.4%. The chain carries TRBV6-1 and TRBJ1-5; no clear D. The sequenced sample was blood. This receptor was identified in a person aged 50-59 years with breast cancer. CDR3 coding DNA: TGTGCCAGCAGTGAGTTATGGGGTCTGGGACAGCCCCAGCATTTT. Translating gives CASSELWGLGQPQHF.